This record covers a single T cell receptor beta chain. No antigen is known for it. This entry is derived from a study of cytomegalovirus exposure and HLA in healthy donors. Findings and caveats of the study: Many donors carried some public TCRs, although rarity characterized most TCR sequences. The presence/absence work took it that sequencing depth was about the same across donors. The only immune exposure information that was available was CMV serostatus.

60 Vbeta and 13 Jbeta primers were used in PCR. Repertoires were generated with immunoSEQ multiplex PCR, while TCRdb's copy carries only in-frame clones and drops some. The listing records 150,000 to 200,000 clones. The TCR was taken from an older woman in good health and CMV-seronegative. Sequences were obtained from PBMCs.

The CDR3 is CASSVLDSRPDTQYF. Written as DNA, the CDR3 is TGTGCCAGTAGTGTCCTGGACAGCCGGCCAGATACGCAGTATTTT. The chain uses TRBV19 and TRBJ2-3, with D possibly TRBD1 on 6 matching bases. Per the germline V gene, CDR1 is LNHDA and CDR2 is SQIVND (reference sequence). The V and J ends lost 5 bases and 4 bases respectively, with 16 bases between them. The CDR3 is made up of 15 amino acids.